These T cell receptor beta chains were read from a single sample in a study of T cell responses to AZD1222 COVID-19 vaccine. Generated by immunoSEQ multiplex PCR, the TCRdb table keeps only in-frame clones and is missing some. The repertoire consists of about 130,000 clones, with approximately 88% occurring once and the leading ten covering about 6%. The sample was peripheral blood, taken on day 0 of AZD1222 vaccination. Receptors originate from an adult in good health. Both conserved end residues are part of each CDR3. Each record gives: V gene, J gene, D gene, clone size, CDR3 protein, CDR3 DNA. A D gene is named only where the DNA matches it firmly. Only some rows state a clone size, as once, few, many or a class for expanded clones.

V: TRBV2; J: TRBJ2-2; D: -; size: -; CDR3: CASSEEGRTTGELFF; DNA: TGTGCCAGCAGTGAAGAAGGGAGGACCACCGGGGAGCTGTTTTTT
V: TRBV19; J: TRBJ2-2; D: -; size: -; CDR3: CASSPRGRELFF; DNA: TGTGCCAGTAGCCCCAGGGGCAGGGAGCTGTTTTTT
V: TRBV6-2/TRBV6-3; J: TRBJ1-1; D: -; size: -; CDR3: CASSGGYTEAFF; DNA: TGTGCCAGCAGCGGAGGGTACACTGAAGCTTTCTTT
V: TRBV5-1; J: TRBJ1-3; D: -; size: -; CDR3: CASSVGTPGNTIYF; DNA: TGCGCCAGCAGCGTGGGAACTCCTGGAAACACCATATATTTT
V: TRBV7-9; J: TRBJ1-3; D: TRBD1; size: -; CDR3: CACPGQGFSGNTIYF; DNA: TGTGCCTGCCCGGGACAGGGGTTCAGTGGAAACACCATATATTTT
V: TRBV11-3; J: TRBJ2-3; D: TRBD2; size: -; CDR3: CASSSGTSGGFSTDTQYF; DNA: TGTGCCAGCAGCTCGGGGACTAGCGGGGGGTTCAGCACAGATACGCAGTATTTT
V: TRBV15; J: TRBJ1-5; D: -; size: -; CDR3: CATSRTGVNQPQHF; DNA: TGTGCCACCAGCAGAACAGGTGTCAATCAGCCCCAGCATTTT
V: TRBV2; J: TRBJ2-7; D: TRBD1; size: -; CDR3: CASRSTGGRINEQYF; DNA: TGTGCCAGCAGGTCCACAGGGGGCAGGATAAACGAGCAGTACTTC
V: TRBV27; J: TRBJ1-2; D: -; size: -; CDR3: CASSLPKNYRIYGYTF; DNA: TGTGCCAGCAGTTTACCCAAGAACTACAGGATCTATGGCTACACCTTC
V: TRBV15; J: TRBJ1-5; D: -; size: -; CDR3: CATSRDPISQPQHF; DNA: TGTGCCACCAGCAGAGATCCTATATCTCAGCCCCAGCATTTT
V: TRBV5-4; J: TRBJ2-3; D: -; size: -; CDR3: CASRGGTDTQYF; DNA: TGTGCCAGCAGAGGGGGGACAGATACGCAGTATTTT
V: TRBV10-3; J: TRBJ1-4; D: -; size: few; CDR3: CAISSGQGGEKLFF; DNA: TGTGCCATCAGTTCAGGCCAAGGGGGAGAAAAACTGTTTTTT
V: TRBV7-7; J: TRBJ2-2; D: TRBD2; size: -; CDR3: CASSPVGASGVVGELFF; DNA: TGTGCTAGCAGCCCGGTTGGGGCTAGCGGGGTGGTCGGGGAGCTGTTTTTT
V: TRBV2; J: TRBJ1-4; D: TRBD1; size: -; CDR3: CASLGGQGNEKLFF; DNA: TGTGCCAGTTTGGGGGGACAGGGAAATGAAAAACTGTTTTTT
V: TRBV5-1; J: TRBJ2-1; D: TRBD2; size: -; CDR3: CASSVELAGGRYNEQFF; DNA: TGCGCCAGCAGCGTGGAGTTAGCGGGGGGGCGATACAATGAGCAGTTCTTC
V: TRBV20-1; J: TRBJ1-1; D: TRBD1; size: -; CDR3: CSASGQGGTEAFF; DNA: TGCAGTGCTAGTGGACAGGGGGGCACTGAAGCTTTCTTT
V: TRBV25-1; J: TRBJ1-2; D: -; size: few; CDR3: CASSGNLGQNYGYTF; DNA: TGTGCCAGCAGTGGTAACTTAGGACAGAACTATGGCTACACCTTC
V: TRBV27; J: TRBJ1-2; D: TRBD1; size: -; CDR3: CASSFTGGWDGYTF; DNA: TGTGCCAGCAGTTTCACAGGGGGCTGGGATGGCTACACCTTC
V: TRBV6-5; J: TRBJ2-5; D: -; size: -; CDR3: CASSYGETQYF; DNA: TGTGCCAGCAGTTACGGGGAGACCCAGTACTTC
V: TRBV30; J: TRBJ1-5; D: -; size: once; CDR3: CAWSVGGPQHF; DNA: TGTGCCTGGAGTGTGGGTGGGCCCCAGCATTTT
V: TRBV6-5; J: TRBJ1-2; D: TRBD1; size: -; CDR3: CASSSTGGGGYGYTF; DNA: TGTGCCAGCAGTTCGACAGGGGGGGGAGGCTATGGCTACACCTTC
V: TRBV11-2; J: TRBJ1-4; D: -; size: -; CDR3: CASSPLEGIGEKLFF; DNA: TGTGCCAGCAGCCCCCTTGAGGGGATCGGTGAAAAACTGTTTTTT
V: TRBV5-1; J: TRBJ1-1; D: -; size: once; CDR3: CASSLEGFLNTEAFF; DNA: TGCGCCAGCAGCTTGGAGGGATTCCTGAACACTGAAGCTTTCTTT
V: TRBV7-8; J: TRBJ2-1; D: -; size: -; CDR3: CASSLSPLRSNEQFF; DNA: TGTGCCAGCAGCTTATCCCCGCTCCGGTCCAATGAGCAGTTCTTC
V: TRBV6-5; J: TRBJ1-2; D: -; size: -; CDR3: CASRRVVGYGYTF; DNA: TGTGCCAGCAGAAGGGTTGTTGGCTATGGCTACACCTTC
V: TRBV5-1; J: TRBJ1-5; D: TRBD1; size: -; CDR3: CASRRDRGDQPQHF; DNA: TGCGCCAGCAGACGAGACAGGGGAGATCAGCCCCAGCATTTT
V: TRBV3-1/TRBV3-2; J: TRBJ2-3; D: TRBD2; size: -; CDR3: CASSQRLAGSTDTQYF; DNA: TGTGCCAGCAGCCAAAGACTAGCGGGTAGCACAGATACGCAGTATTTT
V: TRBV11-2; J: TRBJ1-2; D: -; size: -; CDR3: CASSLGSTEPLQTF; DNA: TGTGCCAGCAGCTTAGGATCCACAGAACCCTTACAAACATTC
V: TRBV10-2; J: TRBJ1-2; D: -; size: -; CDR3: CASGQNYGYTF; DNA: TGCGCCAGCGGACAGAACTATGGCTACACCTTC